Only a few counts were recorded for the clone carrying this T cell receptor (beta chain). These data originate in a study of beta chain features in type 1 diabetes. V trimming: 6 bases; J trimming: 0 bases; junction bases outside the gene matches: 3. CDR3 length: 14 residues. Germline CDR1 and CDR2: SNHLY and FYNNEI. Expressed TCRB transcripts were sequenced because the isolated RNA had all been reverse transcribed beforehand. Using immunoSEQ multiplex PCR, the repertoire was profiled, and TCRdb retains in-frame clones only, with some absent. Seen here are about 270,000 clones, approximately 14% observed once, and the top ten hold about 0.027%.

The chain joins TRBV2 to TRBJ1-2; 8 bases align to TRBD1. The sequenced sample was naive CD4+ T cells from blood. The clonotype was recovered from a woman between 35 and 50 years old in good health. The CDR3 spells CASRQGATNYGYTF. The CDR3 nucleotides are TGTGCCAGCAGGCAGGGGGCGACTAACTATGGCTACACCTTC.